These 5 T cell receptor beta chains were sequenced from one sample in a study of T cell repertoires in cytomegalovirus infection. In TCRdb, the reads were re-called with MiXCR into one record per CDR3 protein. The profile shows about 130,000 distinct CDR3 sequences, approximately 9.2% of them singletons. The specimen sequenced was PBMCs. The receptors come from a human donor in good health (CMV status not recorded). Some clones in this sample may be carry-over from other donors' samples.

Many counts were recorded for this clonotype. The rearrangement uses TRBV6-1 and TRBJ1-1; 9 bases are shared with TRBD1. The CDR3 runs 15 residues. The germline V gene encodes CDR1 MNHNS and CDR2 SASEGT. Germline trimming cut 5 bases from V and 1 base from J; bases unmatched to any gene: 5. CDR3 sequence (DNA): TGTGCCAGCAGTCGGACAGGGGCGGGGAACACTGAAGCTTTCTTT. This encodes CASSRTGAGNTEAFF.

The chain carries TRBV20-1 and TRBJ1-5; a possible D gene is TRBD1 (6 bases). Trimming left V 6 bases short and J 2 bases short, with 8 bases between. CDR3 length: 12 residues. CDR1 and CDR2 (germline): DFQATT, SNEGSKA (reference sequence). The CDR3 loop reads CSARGGNQPQHF. In DNA, the CDR3 is TGCAGTGCCAGGGGCGGCAATCAGCCCCAGCATTTT.

V usage is TRBV18 and J usage is TRBJ2-7; unclear D gene. Trimming removed 2 bases from V and 3 bases from J, with 8 bases in between. This CDR3 spans 13 amino acids. Germline assignment: CDR1 KGHSH and CDR2 LQKENI. The CDR3 DNA reads TGTGCCAGCTCACCAACAGCTGGCTACGAGCAGTACTTC. This encodes CASSPTAGYEQYF.

The sample holds many counts of this clonotype. This chain connects TRBV18 to TRBJ1-2, with no clear D. This CDR3 region has 15 residues. V was cut by 6 bases and J by 4 bases, with 18 bases left in between. Germline V CDR1 and CDR2: KGHSH, LQKENI. In DNA, the CDR3 is TGTGCCAGCTCCGTAGGCCCCGACGTGGGCTATGGCTACACCTTC. Encoded protein: CASSVGPDVGYGYTF.

The chain employs TRBV29-1 and TRBJ1-1; D might be TRBD1 (5 bases). CDR3 size: 14 residues. Germline V gene sequence: CDR1 SQVTM, CDR2 ANQGSEA. Trimming shortened V by 3 bases and J by 6 bases, and 17 bases separated the two germline ends. CDR3 residues: CSVDWLREVAEAFF. The CDR3 bases are TGCAGCGTTGATTGGCTCAGGGAAGTGGCTGAAGCTTTCTTT.